This T cell receptor (beta chain) was sequenced during a study of shared clonotypes between healthy human individuals. General study results and limits: What naive subsets generally showed was a larger estimated richness than memory subsets showed.

Worth noting for this clone: The antigen is not known.

Repertoires were generated with immunoSEQ multiplex PCR, while TCRdb's copy carries only in-frame clones and drops some. The sample lists approximately 2.3 million clones; just over 90% were seen once. Germline lookup yields CDR1 GTSNPN and CDR2 SVGIG (reference sequence). V lost 0 bases and J lost 8, with 16 bases in between. The CDR3 covers 14 residues. The sequenced sample consisted of naive CD4+ T cells from PBMCs. Subset of the sample: CD45RA+ positively selected. The chain is built from TRBV30 and TRBJ1-2, with D perhaps TRBD1 (5 bases). The sequence was collected from a man between 18 and 29 years old in good health. Some clones in this sample may be carry-over from other donors' samples. This CDR3 reads CAWSVGQGLQGYTF. CDR3 bases: TGTGCCTGGAGTGTCGGGCAGGGCCTACAAGGCTACACCTTC. The full variable domain, in which reference TRBV30 and TRBJ1-2 provide the parts outside the CDR3, is SQTIHQWPATLVQPVGSPLSLECTVEGTSNPNLYWYRQAAGRGLQLLFYSVGIGQISSEVPQNLSASRPQDRQFILSSKKLLLSDSGFYLCAWSVGQGLQGYTFGSGTRLTVV.